The clone carrying this T cell receptor beta chain was recorded a few times. One entry per CDR3 protein, called by TCRdb with MiXCR from the 5' RACE reads. The sample includes roughly 85,000 distinct CDR3 sequences, roughly 15% of them seen just once. This entry belongs to a study of T cells after yellow fever vaccination. The sequencing here drew on CD8+ T cells not binding an NS4B(214-222) dextramer, sorted from PBMCs, taken around 3 weeks after the first yellow fever vaccination. The clonotype comes from a man between 18 and 35 years old who received the YFV17D yellow fever vaccine.

CDR3 in DNA: TGTGCCAGCAACCTAAGGGGTACCGGTGAATACTATGGCTACACCTTC. This encodes CASNLRGTGEYYGYTF. The chain couples TRBV9 to TRBJ1-2; D may be TRBD1 (5 bases). The CDR3 contains 16 residues. Germline lookup yields CDR1 SGDLS and CDR2 YYNGEE. V dropped 6 bases and J dropped 3 bases, with 21 bases sitting between them.